This T cell receptor (beta chain) was sequenced in a study of blood T cell repertoires in COVID-19. Across the study: The cDNA or gDNA used as material had been derived from T cells, B-cell-depleted T cells, or PBMCs.

TCRdb's table, derived via immunoSEQ multiplex PCR, lists solely in-frame clones and lacks some. This table holds tens of thousands of clones, 80% to 90% found once. Germline-derived CDR1 and CDR2 are LNHDA and SQIVND (reference sequence). Unmatched junction bases numbered 21, after V lost 0 bases and J lost 8 bases. The CDR3 is 20 residues long. This sequence joins TRBV19 and TRBJ1-2; 10 bases agree with TRBD1. The source of this sequence is a man between 60 and 75 years old with COVID-19, enrolled during active disease. Sequenced input: peripheral blood. Written as DNA, the CDR3 is TGTGCCAGTAGTATAGACTCCCCCCTGGGGACAGGGGCCCACCTATTGGGCTACACCTTC. Amino acids: CASSIDSPLGTGAHLLGYTF.